This T cell receptor (beta chain) originates from a study of neoadjuvant anti-PD-1 for oral cavity cancer. This clone turned up a few times. V gave up 2 bases and J gave up 9 bases, with 11 bases separating them. The CDR3 is made up of 14 amino acids. Germline loops: CDR1 PRHDT, CDR2 FYEKMQ (reference sequence). Six replicates per PBMC sample, mostly from about 500 ng of genomic DNA. The table came from immunoSEQ multiplex PCR; TCRdb's copy has only in-frame clones and leaves some out. The sample has about 12,000 clones, 60% to 85% seen once. Described time point: after neoadjuvant nivolumab, at surgical resection.

This specimen was PBMCs, taken after nivolumab (anti-PD-1) treatment. The clonotype originates from a person aged 40-85 years with oral cavity squamous cell carcinoma. The rearrangement links TRBV13 to TRBJ1-6, with D perhaps TRBD1 (5 bases). This CDR3 reads CASSLTGSTSPLHF. CDR3 nucleotides: TGTGCCAGCAGCTTAACAGGTTCCACTTCACCCCTCCACTTT.